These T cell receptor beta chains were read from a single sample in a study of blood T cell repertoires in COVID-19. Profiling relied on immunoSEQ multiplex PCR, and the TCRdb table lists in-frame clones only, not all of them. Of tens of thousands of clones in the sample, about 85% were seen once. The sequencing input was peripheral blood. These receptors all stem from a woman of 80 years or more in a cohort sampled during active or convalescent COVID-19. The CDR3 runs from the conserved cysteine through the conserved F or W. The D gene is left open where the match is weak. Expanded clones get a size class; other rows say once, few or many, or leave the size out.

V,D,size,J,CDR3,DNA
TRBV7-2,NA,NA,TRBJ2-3,CASSSHREDTQYF,TGTGCCAGCAGCTCCCACAGGGAAGATACGCAGTATTTT
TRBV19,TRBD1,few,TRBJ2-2,CASQETGVTGELFF,TGTGCCAGTCAGGAGACAGGGGTGACCGGGGAGCTGTTTTTT
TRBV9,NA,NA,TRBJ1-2,CASSPAAVVYGYTF,TGTGCCAGCAGCCCGGCCGCGGTCGTTTATGGCTACACCTTC
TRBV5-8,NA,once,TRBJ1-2,CASSWGGTNYGYTF,TGTGCCAGCAGCTGGGGAGGGACTAACTATGGCTACACCTTC
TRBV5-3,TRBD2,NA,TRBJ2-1,CARSLAPGGGPYRRSEQFF,TGTGCCAGAAGCTTGGCCCCGGGCGGGGGGCCTTATAGGCGTAGTGAGCAGTTCTTC
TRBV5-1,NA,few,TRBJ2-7,CASSIQGEQYF,TGCGCCAGCAGCATCCAGGGTGAGCAGTACTTC
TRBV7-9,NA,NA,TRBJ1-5,CASSKTGQVRLVKPQHF,TGTGCCAGCAGCAAAACCGGACAAGTCAGGCTAGTCAAGCCCCAGCATTTT
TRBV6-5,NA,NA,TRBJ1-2,CASRRSRPNYGYTF,TGTGCCAGCAGGAGGAGTCGTCCTAACTATGGCTACACCTTC
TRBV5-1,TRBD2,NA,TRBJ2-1,CASSVGRTSGRGSSYNEQFF,TGCGCCAGCAGCGTAGGAAGGACTAGCGGGAGGGGTAGCTCCTACAATGAGCAGTTCTTC
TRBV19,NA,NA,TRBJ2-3,CASSITGGPDTQYF,TGTGCCAGTAGTATAACCGGGGGGCCAGATACGCAGTATTTT
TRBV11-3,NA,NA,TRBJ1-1,CASILGRGNTEAFF,TGTGCCAGCATCCTCGGGCGGGGGAACACTGAAGCTTTCTTT
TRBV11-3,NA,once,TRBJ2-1,CASTYSYNEQFF,TGTGCCAGCACTTACTCCTACAATGAGCAGTTCTTC
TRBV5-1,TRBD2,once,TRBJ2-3,CASTSWASGDTDTQYF,TGCGCCAGCACGAGTTGGGCTAGCGGGGACACAGATACGCAGTATTTT
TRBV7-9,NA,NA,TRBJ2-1,CASSPRDSPYNEQFF,TGTGCCAGCAGCCCCAGGGACTCGCCGTACAATGAGCAGTTCTTC
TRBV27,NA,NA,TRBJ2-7,CASSLLAGYYEQYF,TGTGCCAGCAGTTTACTCGCAGGGTACTACGAGCAGTACTTC
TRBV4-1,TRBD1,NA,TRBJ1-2,CASSQATGGYGYTF,TGCGCCAGCAGCCAGGCGACAGGGGGCTATGGCTACACCTTC
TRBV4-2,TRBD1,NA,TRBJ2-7,CASSQEERTGREQYF,TGTGCCAGCAGCCAAGAAGAGAGGACAGGGAGGGAGCAGTACTTC
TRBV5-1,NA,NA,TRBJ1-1,CASSLGASAGTEAFF,TGCGCCAGCAGCTTGGGTGCGTCGGCAGGCACTGAAGCTTTCTTT
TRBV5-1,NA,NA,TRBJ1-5,CASSEGVGNQPQHF,TGCGCCAGCAGTGAGGGGGTTGGCAATCAGCCCCAGCATTTT
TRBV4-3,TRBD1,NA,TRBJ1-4,CASSQDPLDRGDNEKLFF,TGCGCCAGCAGCCAAGATCCCTTGGACAGGGGGGATAATGAAAAACTGTTTTTT
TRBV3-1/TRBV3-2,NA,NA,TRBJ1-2,CASSQDLNPLGYTF,TGTGCCAGCAGCCAAGATTTGAATCCGCTAGGCTACACCTTC
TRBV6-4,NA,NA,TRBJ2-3,CASSPRGSTDTQYF,TGTGCCAGCAGCCCCCGGGGTAGCACAGATACGCAGTATTTT
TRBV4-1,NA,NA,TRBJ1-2,CASSPGLVGRGGYTF,TGCGCCAGCAGCCCCGGCTTGGTTGGGCGGGGTGGCTACACCTTC
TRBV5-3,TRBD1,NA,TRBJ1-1,CARSHRGWTEAFF,TGTGCCAGAAGCCACAGGGGCTGGACTGAAGCTTTCTTT
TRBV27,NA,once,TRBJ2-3,CASSSLLPTDTQYF,TGTGCCAGCAGTAGTCTATTGCCGACAGATACGCAGTATTTT
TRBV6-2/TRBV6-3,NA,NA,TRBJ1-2,CASSKHMGDYGYTF,TGTGCCAGCAGCAAACACATGGGCGACTATGGCTACACCTTC
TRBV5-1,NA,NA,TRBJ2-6,CASSLLSGANVLTF,TGCGCCAGCAGCTTACTCTCTGGGGCCAACGTCCTGACTTTC
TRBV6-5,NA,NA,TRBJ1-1,CASSYRQRSTGRGAFF,TGTGCCAGCAGTTACCGTCAGCGCAGTACAGGGAGAGGGGCTTTCTTT
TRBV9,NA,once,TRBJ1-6,CASSTNPGGTTLHF,TGTGCCAGCAGCACCAACCCGGGGGGGACTACCCTCCACTTT
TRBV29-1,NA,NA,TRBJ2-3,CSVDRANTQYF,TGCAGCGTTGACAGGGCGAATACGCAGTATTTT
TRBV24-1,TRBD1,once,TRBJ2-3,CATSERTGGGTDTQYF,TGTGCCACCAGTGAGAGGACAGGGGGCGGCACAGATACGCAGTATTTT
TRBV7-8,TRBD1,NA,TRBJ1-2,CASSSRTGNLIDYGYTF,TGTGCCAGCAGCTCCCGGACAGGGAACTTGATTGACTATGGCTACACCTTC
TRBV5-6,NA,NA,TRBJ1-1,CASSPPGSLLTEAFF,TGTGCCAGCAGCCCCCCGGGGTCCCTTTTGACTGAAGCTTTCTTT
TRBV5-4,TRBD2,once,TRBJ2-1,CASSPTSGAYNEQFF,TGTGCCAGCAGCCCTACTAGCGGGGCCTACAATGAGCAGTTCTTC
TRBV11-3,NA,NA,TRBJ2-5,CASSLVLGGLGETQYF,TGTGCCAGCAGCTTAGTTCTAGGGGGTCTCGGAGAGACCCAGTACTTC
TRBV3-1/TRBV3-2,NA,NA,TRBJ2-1,CASSQEREQFF,TGTGCCAGCAGCCAAGAGCGTGAGCAGTTCTTC
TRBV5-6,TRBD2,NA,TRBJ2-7,CASTKTSAIYEQYF,TGTGCCAGCACTAAGACTAGCGCCATCTACGAGCAGTACTTC
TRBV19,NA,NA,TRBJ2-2,CASTNDAGGELFF,TGTGCCAGTACTAATGACGCAGGCGGGGAGCTGTTTTTT
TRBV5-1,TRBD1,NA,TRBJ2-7,CASSYSGQGTHEQYF,TGCGCCAGCAGCTACTCCGGACAGGGTACCCACGAGCAGTACTTC
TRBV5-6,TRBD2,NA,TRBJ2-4,CASSRGLANIQYF,TGTGCCAGCAGCAGGGGACTAGCTAACATTCAGTACTTC
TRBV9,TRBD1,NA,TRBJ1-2,CASSARGQGEYGYTF,TGTGCCAGCAGCGCCAGGGGACAGGGAGAATATGGCTACACCTTC
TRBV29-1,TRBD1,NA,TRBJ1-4,CSVQQGFLANEKLFF,TGCAGCGTTCAACAGGGGTTTTTGGCTAATGAAAAACTGTTTTTT
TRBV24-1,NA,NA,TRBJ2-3,CATSDPRGRGTDTQYF,TGTGCCACCAGTGATCCCAGGGGAAGGGGAACAGATACGCAGTATTTT
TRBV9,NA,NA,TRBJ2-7,CASSVGVVPSYEQYF,TGTGCCAGCAGCGTAGGCGTTGTCCCCTCCTACGAGCAGTACTTC
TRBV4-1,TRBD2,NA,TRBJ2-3,CASSPGLAGGQNPTDTQYF,TGCGCCAGCAGCCCGGGACTAGCGGGAGGGCAGAACCCCACAGATACGCAGTATTTT
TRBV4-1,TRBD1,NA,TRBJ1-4,CASSQGGQGAFFTNEKLFF,TGCGCCAGCAGCCAGGGTGGACAGGGGGCTTTTTTTACTAATGAAAAACTGTTTTTT
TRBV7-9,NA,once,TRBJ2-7,CASSSTVAYEQYF,TGTGCCAGCAGCTCAACAGTGGCCTACGAGCAGTACTTC
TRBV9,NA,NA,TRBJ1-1,CASSNLGAGWAFF,TGTGCCAGCAGTAATTTAGGGGCGGGATGGGCTTTCTTT
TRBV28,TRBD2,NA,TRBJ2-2,CASSFPSGRTGGGELFF,TGTGCCAGCAGTTTCCCTAGCGGGAGGACGGGAGGCGGGGAGCTGTTTTTT
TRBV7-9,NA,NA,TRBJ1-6,CASSLRTDGVSPLHF,TGTGCCAGCAGCTTAAGGACAGATGGGGTTTCACCCCTCCACTTT
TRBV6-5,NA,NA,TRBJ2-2,CATESDTGELFF,TGTGCCACCGAGAGCGACACCGGGGAGCTGTTTTTT